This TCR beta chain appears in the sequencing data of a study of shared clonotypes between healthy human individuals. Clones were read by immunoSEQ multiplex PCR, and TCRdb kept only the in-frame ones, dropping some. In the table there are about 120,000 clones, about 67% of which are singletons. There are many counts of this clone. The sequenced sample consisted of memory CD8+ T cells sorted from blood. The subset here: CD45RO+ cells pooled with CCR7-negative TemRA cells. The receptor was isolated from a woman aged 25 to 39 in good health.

The CDR3 is CASSKARDRDITGELFF. The CDR3 DNA sequence: TGTGCCAGCAGCAAAGCCAGGGACAGGGATATCACCGGGGAGCTGTTTTTT. The chain combines TRBV21-1 with TRBJ2-2; the listed D gene, TRBD1, was not tested against the DNA. TRBV21-1 is noted as a pseudogene. CDR3 length equals 17 residues.